A selection of T cell receptor beta chains follows, all from one sample in a study of blood T cell repertoires in COVID-19. Libraries were prepared by immunoSEQ multiplex PCR; TCRdb keeps only in-frame clonotypes and omits some of them. The sample lists some 200,000 clones; roughly 89% were seen once. The sample was PBMCs or T cells enriched from blood (not recorded which). Receptors were obtained from a man aged 18 to 30 with acute COVID-19. Both conserved end residues are part of each CDR3. The D gene is left open where the match is weak. Not every row has a clone size; where given, it reads once, few, many or a size class.

>NA|TRBV7-9|TRBJ1-1|NA
CASSAGFQTEAFF
TGTGCCAGCAGCGCAGGCTTTCAGACTGAAGCTTTCTTT
>NA|TRBV24-1|TRBJ2-6|NA
CATRGPGANVLTF
TGTGCCACCCGAGGTCCTGGGGCCAACGTCCTGACTTTC
>NA|TRBV29-1|TRBJ2-1|NA
CSVDTPGGEQFF
TGCAGCGTTGATACCCCCGGGGGTGAGCAGTTCTTC
>TRBD1|TRBV7-9|TRBJ2-7|NA
CASSSRSDRGPYEQYF
TGTGCCAGCAGCTCTAGATCGGACAGGGGACCCTACGAGCAGTACTTC
>NA|TRBV5-1|TRBJ2-6|once
CASSQHYSGANVLTF
TGCGCCAGCAGCCAACACTACTCTGGGGCCAACGTCCTGACTTTC
>TRBD1|TRBV2|TRBJ1-1|once
CASSRTGSTEAFF
TGTGCCAGCAGTCGGACAGGGTCCACTGAAGCTTTCTTT
>NA|TRBV1|TRBJ2-5|many
CTSPLSGRGETQYF
TGCACCAGCCCACTTAGCGGGAGGGGGGAGACCCAGTACTTC
>TRBD1|TRBV24-1|TRBJ1-6|NA
CATSDGTADNSPLHF
TGTGCCACCAGTGATGGGACAGCCGATAATTCACCCCTCCACTTT
>NA|TRBV11-2|TRBJ2-7|NA
CASSNSTQGIKSYEQYF
TGTGCCAGCAGCAATAGCACCCAGGGGATTAAATCCTACGAGCAGTACTTC
>NA|TRBV30|TRBJ2-2|NA
CAWGRGWNTGELFF
TGTGCCTGGGGACGGGGGTGGAACACCGGGGAGCTGTTTTTT
>TRBD1|TRBV5-8|TRBJ2-3|NA
CASSLGGQRTDTQYF
TGTGCCAGCAGCTTGGGGGGACAGCGCACAGATACGCAGTATTTT
>NA|TRBV29-1|TRBJ1-4|once
CSVLGESKEKLFF
TGCAGCGTGTTAGGGGAATCAAAGGAAAAACTGTTTTTT
>NA|TRBV30|TRBJ1-1|NA
CACTDGGNTEAFF
TGTGCCTGCACAGACGGAGGGAACACTGAAGCTTTCTTT
>TRBD2|TRBV7-9|TRBJ2-1|NA
CASSFSSGRIDEQFF
TGTGCCAGCAGCTTCAGTAGCGGGAGAATAGATGAGCAGTTCTTC